The 19 T cell receptor beta chains listed next were all sequenced from one sample in a study of T-cell memory formation after mild COVID-19. In TCRdb, the 5' RACE reads were re-called with MiXCR into one record per CDR3 protein. The data show about 430,000 distinct CDR3 sequences, with under 20% seen just once and about a fifth held by the top ten. Sequences were obtained from PBMCs or a T cell subset sorted from them (not recorded which). These TCRs come from a man between 18 and 29 years old who had mild COVID-19 (a few samples of this study predate the infection). Cell type and time point are not known.

This clonotype was seen more than once but under ten times. CDR3 DNA: TGTGCCAGCAGGCCGGAGGGAGGGGCAGATACGCAGTATTTT. Translated, it gives CASRPEGGADTQYF. The chain combines TRBV7-2 with TRBJ2-3; 7 nucleotides line up with TRBD2. The J segment lost 4 bases and the V segment lost 6 bases, leaving 7 bases of the junction unmatched. This CDR3 has 14 residues. CDR1 SGHTA and CDR2 FQGNSA come from the germline V gene.

CDR3 bases: TGTGCCAGCAGTTTAGAGCGGGGATCCTACGAGCAGTACGTC. Its translation is CASSLERGSYEQYV. V and J are TRBV27 and TRBJ2-7; the match to TRBD2 covers 7 bases. The V and J ends lost 2 bases and 1 base, in that order; junction bases with no gene match: 2. The CDR3 runs 14 residues. CDR1 is MNHEY, CDR2 SMNVEV, per germline (reference sequence).

V gene TRBV5-1 combines with J gene TRBJ2-5, with D possibly being TRBD1 (6 bases). The CDR3 has 15 amino acids. Germline V gene sequence: CDR1 SGHRS, CDR2 YFSETQ. Trimming pared 4 bases from V and 5 bases from J, leaving 18 bases between. As DNA, the CDR3 is TGCGCCAGCAGCGGAATAACAGGGTCCGGGGAGACCCAGTACTTC. This codes for CASSGITGSGETQYF.

CDR3 in amino acids: CASSVGTGVSGANVLTF. CDR3 sequence (DNA): TGTGCCAGCAGTGTGGGGACAGGGGTCTCTGGGGCCAACGTCCTGACTTTC. The V and J genes are TRBV28 and TRBJ2-6; 10 bases map to TRBD1. V was clipped by 5 bases and J by 0 bases; unmatched bases: 4. Germline-derived CDR1 and CDR2 are MDHEN and SYDVKM. This CDR3 region has 17 residues.

This clonotype was detected only a few times. This chain uses TRBV7-2 with TRBJ2-3; 7 positions agree with TRBD2. CDR1 is SGHTA and CDR2 is FQGNSA in the germline V gene. This CDR3 spans 18 amino acids. V lost 5 bases, J lost 4 bases, and 18 bases stayed unmatched. CDR3 residues: CASSATPAGPSLADTQYF. CDR3 coding DNA: TGTGCCAGCAGCGCCACTCCAGCGGGGCCGTCATTGGCAGATACGCAGTATTTT.

The chain carries TRBV2 and TRBJ2-5, with D possibly being TRBD1 or TRBD2 (5 bases each). The CDR3 spans 12 residues. V lost 0 bases, J lost 12 bases, and 11 bases lay in between. Germline-derived CDR1 and CDR2 are SNHLY and FYNNEI. The CDR3 DNA is TGTGCCAGCAGTGAAGCGTCTAGGGGAGAGTACTTC. It translates to CASSEASRGEYF.

The gene calls are TRBV10-3 and TRBJ1-1, with TRBD1 as a possible D gene (5 bases). The V gene's germline CDR1 is ENHRY and CDR2 SYGVKD. V lost 4 bases, J lost 2 bases, and 11 bases lay in between. The CDR3 runs to 14 residues. The CDR3 sequence: CAISGQGDNTEAFF. The CDR3 coding sequence is TGTGCCATCAGTGGTCAGGGAGATAACACTGAAGCTTTCTTT.

This clonotype is a singleton in its sample. J is TRBJ1-3 and V is TRBV29-1, with 10 positions matching TRBD1. This CDR3 has 14 amino acids. Germline assignment: CDR1 SQVTM and CDR2 ANQGSEA. V lost 7 bases, J lost 3 bases, and 6 bases stayed unmatched. For the CDR3, the DNA is TGCAGCGCCGAGACAGGGGGCGTTGGAAACACCATATATTTT. Residues: CSAETGGVGNTIYF.

V and J are TRBV30 and TRBJ2-7, with D maybe TRBD2 (5 bases). Germline loops: CDR1 GTSNPN, CDR2 SVGIG (reference sequence). The CDR3 contains 13 residues. The CDR3 bases are TGTGCACTCTTGGGGAGTTACCCCTACGAGCAGTACTTC. As protein: CALLGSYPYEQYF.

This clonotype was counted between two and nine times. The chain joins TRBV12-3 or TRBV12-4 to TRBJ1-5; D not resolved. Trimming pared 3 bases from V and 6 bases from J, leaving 9 bases between. The CDR3 runs 13 residues. For the CDR3, the DNA is TGTGCCAGCAGTTTTTGGGTGAGTCAGCCCCAGCATTTT. Its translation is CASSFWVSQPQHF.

The chain recombines TRBV12-3 or TRBV12-4 with TRBJ1-4; 10 bases agree with TRBD1. The CDR3 is 15 residues long. The trim removed 8 bases at V and 8 bases at J, leaving 11 bases unmatched. CDR3 loop: CASRDRGLPGEKLFF. CDR3 DNA: TGTGCCAGCCGGGACAGGGGCCTTCCGGGAGAAAAACTGTTTTTT.

This sequence joins TRBV5-1 and TRBJ1-1, with D perhaps matching TRBD1 (5 bases). Trimming left V 2 bases short and J 4 bases short, with 12 bases between. Germline V CDR1 and CDR2: SGHRS, YFSETQ. The length of the CDR3 is 14 residues. The CDR3 DNA sequence: TGCGCCAGCAGCTTCGTTTCGGGGGGCACTGAAGCTTTCTTT. This codes for CASSFVSGGTEAFF.

The rearrangement links TRBV4-3 to TRBJ2-3; either TRBD1 or TRBD2 may fit D (5 bases each). The germline gives CDR1 LGHNA, CDR2 YSLEER. The V end lost 1 base, the J end lost 3 bases, and 11 bases lay between the germline ends. The CDR3 spans 15 residues. In nucleotides, the CDR3 is TGCGCCAGCAGCCAAGGGGACCGATGGACAGATACGCAGTATTTT. Translated: CASSQGDRWTDTQYF.

This clonotype was observed a handful of times. The chain links TRBV2 to TRBJ2-1, with D perhaps TRBD1 (6 bases). The CDR3 spans 14 residues. Germline V gives CDR1 SNHLY, CDR2 FYNNEI. V lost 3 bases, J lost 7 bases, and 13 bases lay in between. As DNA, the CDR3 is TGTGCCAGCAGTGACAGGGGTCAGGTAAATGAGCAGTTCTTC. Translating gives CASSDRGQVNEQFF.

The CDR3 protein is CSAEDGRGPEQYF. The DNA of the CDR3 is TGCAGCGCGGAAGATGGCAGGGGGCCAGAGCAGTACTTC. The rearrangement links TRBV29-1 to TRBJ2-7, with 8 bases fitting TRBD1. The V gene end was trimmed by 7 bases and the J gene end by 7 bases; junction bases not matched to a gene: 12. Germline CDR1 SQVTM, CDR2 ANQGSEA. The CDR3 is 13 residues long.

The rearrangement uses TRBV4-1 and TRBJ1-1, with D possibly TRBD1 on 6 matching bases. The germline gives CDR1 MGHRA, CDR2 YSYEKL. With 0 bases removed from V and 1 base from J, the gap between germline ends came to 12 bases. This CDR3 contains 16 residues. CDR3 DNA sequence: TGCGCCAGCAGCCAAGAACCGAGGACAGCGAACACTGAAGCTTTCTTT. Encoded protein: CASSQEPRTANTEAFF.

Ten or more counts support this clonotype. The chain uses TRBV7-9 and TRBJ1-6; TRBD1 might be the D (6 bases). The germline CDR1 and CDR2 sequences are SEHNR and FQNEAQ (reference sequence). Trimming pared 2 bases from V and 11 bases from J, leaving 10 bases between. CDR3 length equals 13 residues. The CDR3 loop is CASSLQGNTPLHF. The CDR3 DNA reads as TGTGCCAGCAGCTTACAGGGGAATACACCCCTCCACTTT.

The V and J genes are TRBV7-2 and TRBJ2-5, with 9 bases matching TRBD2. The junction had 6 bases not matched to a gene; V was cut back by 4 bases and J by 3 bases. This CDR3 spans 15 amino acids. The germline CDR1 and CDR2 sequences are SGHTA and FQGNSA. The CDR3 DNA reads TGTGCCAGCAGCTCTCCCCGACTAGCGGAAGAGACCCAGTACTTC. This gives the protein CASSSPRLAEETQYF.

V is TRBV7-8 and J is TRBJ1-1, with unresolved D. There are 12 residues in the CDR3. V lost 6 bases and J lost 1, with 6 bases in between. CDR1 SGHVS and CDR2 FQNEAQ come from the germline V gene. This CDR3 reads CASRWGNTEAFF. The CDR3 DNA reads TGTGCCAGCAGATGGGGGAACACTGAAGCTTTCTTT.